Below are 27 T cell receptor beta chains sequenced from a single sample in a study of OX40 agonist ivuxolimab in advanced cancers. The table came from immunoSEQ multiplex PCR; TCRdb's copy has only in-frame clones and leaves some out. Of 44,000 or so clones listed, approximately 84% are singletons. The starting material was CD4+ or CD8+ T cells sorted from blood, obtained in a trial of the OX40 agonist ivuxolimab. These TCRs come from an adult with an advanced solid tumor such as melanoma, head and neck, liver or kidney cancer.

The chain links TRBV6-6 to TRBJ2-3; D is perhaps TRBD1 (6 bases). Germline values: CDR1 MNHNY, CDR2 SVGAGI (reference sequence). The CDR3 totals 12 residues. V shed 11 bases and J shed 2 bases, with 11 bases lying between them. The CDR3 sequence: CALGAVTDTQYF. CDR3 DNA sequence: TGTGCCCTGGGGGCAGTCACAGATACGCAGTATTTT.

The DNA for the CDR3 is TGTGCCAGCAGTGAAGTACGGAGCAGGCCAAAAAACATTCAGTACTTC. Translated, it gives CASSEVRSRPKNIQYF. The chain recombines TRBV2 with TRBJ2-4, with D unclear. V shed 1 base and J shed 4 bases, with 14 bases lying between them. The V gene's germline CDR1 is SNHLY and CDR2 FYNNEI. The CDR3 length is 16 residues.

The gene calls are TRBV5-5 and TRBJ2-1; 12 nucleotides agree with TRBD2. Germline CDR1 and CDR2: SGHKS and YYEKEE (reference sequence). Germline trimming cut 0 bases from V and 4 bases from J; bases unmatched to any gene: 2. The CDR3 sequence is 16 residues long. Written as DNA, the CDR3 is TGTGCCAGCAGCTTGGACGGGACTAGCGGGTACAATGAGCAGTTCTTC. Translating gives CASSLDGTSGYNEQFF.

The chain has TRBV29-1 and TRBJ2-1; tentative D call: TRBD2 (6 bases). V was pared by 0 bases and J by 0 bases, with 15 bases between. The germline CDR1 and CDR2 sequences are SQVTM and ANQGSEA. The length of the CDR3 is 17 residues. The CDR3 reads CSVEDHGDSSSYNEQFF. CDR3 bases: TGCAGCGTTGAAGATCACGGGGACTCGAGCTCCTACAATGAGCAGTTCTTC.

This clone came up a few times. The chain couples TRBV5-1 to TRBJ2-7, with 10 positions matching TRBD1. CDR1 and CDR2 (germline): SGHRS, YFSETQ. This CDR3 is built from 14 residues. With V trimmed by 8 bases and J by 4 bases, 9 bases remained unmatched. The CDR3 region has the DNA TGCGCCAGTCAAGCCGGGACAGGGGCATACGAGCAGTACTTC. It translates to CASQAGTGAYEQYF.

The genes are TRBV7-6 and TRBJ2-5; D perhaps matches TRBD1 (5 bases). The CDR3 is made up of 13 amino acids. With 6 bases removed from V and 5 bases from J, the gap between germline ends came to 13 bases. CDR1 SGHVS and CDR2 FNYEAQ come from the germline V gene. The CDR3 loop is CASSPKGSETQYF. CDR3 DNA: TGTGCCAGCAGTCCAAAGGGGTCCGAGACCCAGTACTTC.

The chain joins TRBV4-1 to TRBJ2-7; TRBD2 aligns across 14 bases. This CDR3 spans 16 amino acids. V lost 3 bases to trimming and J lost 5 bases; unmatched junction nucleotides: 6. Germline assignment: CDR1 MGHRA and CDR2 YSYEKL. The CDR3 nucleotides are TGCGCCAGCAGCCACCGAGGGACTAGCGGGAGAAACGAGCAGTACTTC. This sequence encodes CASSHRGTSGRNEQYF.

CDR3 coding DNA: TGTGCCAGCAGCTGGCCCGGGACAGTCCACTATGGCTACACCTTC. Translated: CASSWPGTVHYGYTF. The chain couples TRBV5-5 to TRBJ1-2; TRBD1 agrees at 7 bases. Trimming removed 3 bases from V and 3 bases from J; junction bases left unmatched: 8. CDR3 size: 15 residues. Germline V gene data show CDR1 as SGHKS and CDR2 as YYEKEE (reference sequence).

The J gene is TRBJ1-2, the V gene TRBV4-1; D remains unclear. The CDR3 length is 17 residues. V was trimmed by 1 base and J by 8 bases, leaving 23 bases between them. Germline-derived CDR1 and CDR2 are MGHRA and YSYEKL. CDR3 coding DNA: TGCGCCAGCAGCCAAGGGCCCCCCCGGACCCGGTTTGGAGGCTACACCTTC. This codes for CASSQGPPRTRFGGYTF.

The V call is TRBV19, the J call TRBJ2-7; possibly TRBD2 for D (5 bases). V lost 2 bases, J lost 6 bases, and 8 bases lay in between. The CDR3 covers 12 residues. Looked up from germline, CDR1 is LNHDA and CDR2 is SQIVND (reference sequence). For the CDR3, the DNA is TGTGCCAGTAGTATACGGGCGGGCGAGCAGTACTTC. It translates to CASSIRAGEQYF.

The rearrangement joins TRBV5-1 to TRBJ1-2; 9 bases are shared with TRBD1. Losses at the gene ends were 2 bases for V and 0 bases for J; bases not matched to a gene: 11. This CDR3 contains 18 residues. Germline loops: CDR1 SGHRS, CDR2 YFSETQ. The CDR3 region has the DNA TGCGCCAGCAGCTTAGACACACACCGGGACAGGGCTAACTATGGCTACACCTTC. It specifies CASSLDTHRDRANYGYTF.

In DNA, the CDR3 is TGTGCCAGCAGCTTACTGCTGACTGTTTCACCCCTCCACTTT. Its translation: CASSLLLTVSPLHF. The gene calls are TRBV11-2 and TRBJ1-6, with D hard to call. V dropped 2 bases and J dropped 9 bases, with 11 bases sitting between them. The germline gives CDR1 SGHAT, CDR2 FQNNGV. The CDR3 extends over 14 amino acids.

This chain connects TRBV13 to TRBJ1-4; D is undetermined. V lost 5 bases and J 0 bases, leaving 7 bases between the germline ends. Germline CDR1 PRHDT, CDR2 FYEKMQ (reference sequence). The CDR3 is 14 amino acids. Here the CDR3 reads CASSGRATNEKLFF. The CDR3 nucleotides are TGTGCCAGCAGCGGGCGCGCAACTAATGAAAAACTGTTTTTT. Full variable domain (remainder filled in from reference TRBV13 and TRBJ1-4): AAGVIQSPRHLIKEKRETATLKCYPIPRHDTVYWYQQGPGQDPQFLISFYEKMQSDKGSIPDRFSAQQFSDYHSELNMSSLELGDSALYFCASSGRATNEKLFFGSGTQLSVL.

This chain uses TRBV5-1 with TRBJ1-2; TRBD1 matches at 8 bases. This CDR3 spans 14 amino acids. CDR1 is SGHRS and CDR2 is YFSETQ in the germline V gene. V dropped 0 bases and J dropped 7; count of bases not matched to a gene: 5. For the CDR3, the DNA is TGCGCCAGCAGCTTGGGGACAGGGTCGACTGGCTACACCTTC. Its translation is CASSLGTGSTGYTF.

The chain links TRBV2 to TRBJ1-2, with D unresolved. The CDR3 is 13 residues long. Germline V CDR1 and CDR2: SNHLY, FYNNEI. V lost 5 bases, J lost 8 bases, and 15 bases lay in between. In DNA form, the CDR3 reads TGTGCCAGCAGTTACTATAAAGTGGGAGGCTACACCTTC. Translated, it gives CASSYYKVGGYTF.

This chain connects TRBV2 to TRBJ2-7, with 9 bases aligning to TRBD2. The CDR3 is made up of 12 amino acids. Germline V lookup: CDR1 SNHLY, CDR2 FYNNEI. V shed 8 bases, J shed 5 bases, and the junction held 4 bases outside the gene matches. The CDR3 is CASRREGNEQYF. CDR3 coding DNA: TGTGCCAGCCGGCGGGAGGGCAACGAGCAGTACTTC.

This chain uses TRBV19 with TRBJ1-2; 7 bases are a match to TRBD1. The trim removed 6 bases at V and 6 bases at J, leaving 1 base unmatched. CDR3 length equals 11 residues. CDR1 LNHDA and CDR2 SQIVND come from the germline V gene (reference sequence). This CDR3 reads CASRTGNGYTF. CDR3 coding DNA: TGTGCCAGTAGGACAGGGAATGGCTACACCTTC. Variable domain in full (rest from reference TRBV19 and TRBJ1-2): DGGITQSPKYLFRKEGQNVTLSCEQNLNHDAMYWYRQDPGQGLRLIYYSQIVNDFQKGDIAEGYSVSREKKESFPLTVTSAQKNPTAFYLCASRTGNGYTFGSGTRLTVV.

This clone showed up just once. The chain joins TRBV5-6 to TRBJ2-3, with a possible D match to TRBD2 (6 bases). The germline V gene encodes CDR1 SGHDT and CDR2 YYEEEE. CDR3 length: 16 residues. V was shortened by 2 bases and J by 0 bases, with 13 bases between the two germline ends. The CDR3 loop is CASSFLGLPSTDTQYF. CDR3 bases: TGTGCCAGCAGCTTCCTGGGACTCCCTAGCACAGATACGCAGTATTTT.

The CDR3 here is CASSQAGHEQYF. The CDR3 nucleotides are TGTGCCAGCAGCCAAGCGGGACACGAGCAGTACTTC. The V gene is TRBV7-6, the J gene TRBJ2-7, with TRBD2 identical over 7 bases. CDR1 is SGHVS and CDR2 is FNYEAQ in the germline V gene. This CDR3 comprises 12 residues. J lost 5 bases, V lost 5 bases, and 3 bases had no gene match.

The chain carries TRBV30 and TRBJ1-2, with a tentative D call TRBD1 (6 bases). The V end was cut by 0 bases, the J end by 8 bases, with 10 bases between. Germline lookup yields CDR1 GTSNPN and CDR2 SVGIG (reference sequence). The CDR3 spans 12 residues. CDR3 sequence (DNA): TGTGCCTGGAGTGTGAGGGGGTCCGGCTACACCTTC. It yields the protein CAWSVRGSGYTF.

This chain joins TRBV30 and TRBJ1-3; TRBD1 might be the D (6 bases). The CDR3 is 15 amino acids. Trimming took 7 bases from V and 1 from J, leaving 17 bases between them. Germline V gene sequence: CDR1 GTSNPN, CDR2 SVGIG (reference sequence). DNA of the CDR3: TGTGCCTTGGATCCGACAGGCGCATCTGGAAACACCATATATTTT. Protein: CALDPTGASGNTIYF.

The V and J genes are TRBV7-2 and TRBJ2-2; 7 nucleotides agree with TRBD2. Germline V lookup: CDR1 SGHTA, CDR2 FQGNSA. V dropped 4 bases and J dropped 0; count of bases not matched to a gene: 5. The CDR3 has 16 residues. CDR3 bases: TGTGCCAGCAGCTCTACTCTAGCGGCGAACACCGGGGAGCTGTTTTTT. Translation gives CASSSTLAANTGELFF.

The chain couples TRBV19 to TRBJ1-2; the D is unclear. The CDR3 has 11 amino acids. V was clipped by 6 bases and J by 4 bases, with 6 bases between them. CDR1 is LNHDA and CDR2 is SQIVND in the germline V gene (reference sequence). DNA of the CDR3: TGTGCCAGTAGGTTCGCCTATGGCTACACCTTC. It encodes CASRFAYGYTF.

The chain carries TRBV5-6 and TRBJ1-3; 8 nucleotides line up with TRBD1. Germline V gene data show CDR1 as SGHDT and CDR2 as YYEEEE. With V trimmed by 7 bases and J by 0 bases, 12 bases remained unmatched. This CDR3 has 17 amino acids. The CDR3 DNA sequence: TGTGCCAGCTCCACCTGGACAGGGTTACTCTCTGGAAACACCATATATTTT. Protein sequence: CASSTWTGLLSGNTIYF.

V gene TRBV19 combines with J gene TRBJ1-4; 8 bases map to TRBD1. The CDR3 runs 15 residues. Germline V gives CDR1 LNHDA, CDR2 SQIVND (reference sequence). The V gene end was trimmed by 5 bases and the J gene end by 9 bases; junction bases not matched to a gene: 11. The CDR3 sequence: CASSPQTGAGKKLFF. The CDR3 nucleotides are TGTGCCAGTAGTCCCCAGACAGGGGCGGGGAAAAAACTGTTTTTT.

V usage is TRBV5-4 and J usage is TRBJ1-1, with 9 bases aligning to TRBD1. Per the germline V gene, CDR1 is SGHNT and CDR2 is YYREEE (reference sequence). The CDR3 length is 17 residues. V gave up 4 bases and J gave up 0 bases; unmatched junction bases: 10. The CDR3 DNA is TGTGCCAGCAGCGCGGGACAGGGAAGTGTTATGAACACTGAAGCTTTCTTT. Translating it yields CASSAGQGSVMNTEAFF.

This CDR3 is CASSGRARYEQYF. In DNA, the CDR3 is TGTGCCAGCAGCGGGAGGGCCCGCTACGAGCAGTACTTC. The V gene is TRBV7-9, the J gene TRBJ2-7, with 7 nucleotides matching TRBD2. CDR3 length: 13 amino acids. The V gene end was trimmed by 5 bases and the J gene end by 3 bases; junction bases not matched to a gene: 4. CDR1 is SEHNR, CDR2 FQNEAQ, per germline (reference sequence).